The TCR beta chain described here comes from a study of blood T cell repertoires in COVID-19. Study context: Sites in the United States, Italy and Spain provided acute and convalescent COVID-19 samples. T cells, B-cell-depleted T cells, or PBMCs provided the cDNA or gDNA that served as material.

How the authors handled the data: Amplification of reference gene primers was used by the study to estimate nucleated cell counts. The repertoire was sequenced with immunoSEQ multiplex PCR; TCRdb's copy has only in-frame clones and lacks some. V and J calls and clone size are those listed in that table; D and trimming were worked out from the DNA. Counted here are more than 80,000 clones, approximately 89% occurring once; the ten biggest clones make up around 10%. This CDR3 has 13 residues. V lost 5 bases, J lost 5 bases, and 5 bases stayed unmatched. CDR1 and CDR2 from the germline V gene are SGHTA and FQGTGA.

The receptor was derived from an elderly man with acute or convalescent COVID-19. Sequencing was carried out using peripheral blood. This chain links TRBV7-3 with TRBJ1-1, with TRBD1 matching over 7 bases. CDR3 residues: CASSPGTETEAFF. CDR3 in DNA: TGTGCCAGCAGCCCGGGGACAGAGACTGAAGCTTTCTTT. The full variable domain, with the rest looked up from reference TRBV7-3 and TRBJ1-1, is GAGVSQTPSNKVTEKGKYVELRCDPISGHTALYWYRQSLGQGPEFLIYFQGTGAADDSGLPNDRFFAVRPEGSVSTLKIQRTERGDSAVYLCASSPGTETEAFFGQGTRLTVV.